These 24 T cell receptor beta chains were sequenced from one sample in a study of control samples from healthy donors and cancer patients (TCRdb year 2020). To prepare the library, the immunoSEQ multiplex PCR assay was applied. Sourced from immuneACCESS, this table was stored by TCRdb with only in-frame sequences that have V and J called. A share of the clones is absent; for the studies checked, an unresolved V gene accounts for under half, and the remainder has no known explanation. This sample lists 95,000 to 130,000 clones; roughly 93% were detected once. The top ten constitute 2.6% of the sample. The material sequenced was blood. All receptors derive from a man between 25 and 39 years old in good health.

CDR3 nucleotide sequence: TGTGCCAGCTCGGGGATAGGCTACACCTTC. It yields the protein CASSGIGYTF. This chain connects TRBV9 to TRBJ1-2; D is unresolved. Germline V gene data show CDR1 as SGDLS and CDR2 as YYNGEE. Trimming removed 7 bases from V and 8 bases from J, with 9 bases in between. The CDR3 contains 10 residues.

The V gene is TRBV28, the J gene TRBJ1-4; 7 bases align to TRBD1. The germline CDR1 and CDR2 sequences are MDHEN and SYDVKM. The CDR3 contains 14 residues. V shed 6 bases, J shed 8 bases, and the junction held 9 bases outside the gene matches. The CDR3 spells CASSSDREGEKLFF. CDR3 nucleotide sequence: TGTGCCAGCAGCTCTGACAGGGAAGGGGAAAAACTGTTTTTT. Full variable domain (rest looked up from reference TRBV28 and TRBJ1-4): DVKVTQSSRYLVKRTGEKVFLECVQDMDHENMFWYRQDPGLGLRLIYFSYDVKMKEKGDIPEGYSVSREKKERFSLILESASTNQTSMYLCASSSDREGEKLFFGSGTQLSVL.

The chain combines TRBV28 with TRBJ1-1; D gene ambiguous. The CDR3 totals 12 residues. With 4 bases removed from V and 11 bases from J, the gap between germline ends came to 14 bases. The germline CDR1 and CDR2 sequences are MDHEN and SYDVKM. DNA for the CDR3: TGTGCCAGCAGTTCTAACGGCAGAGGGGCTTTCTTT. Amino acids: CASSSNGRGAFF.

The chain carries TRBV4-2 and TRBJ2-1; no firm D call. CDR1 and CDR2 (germline): LGHNA, YNFKEQ. CDR3 length equals 17 residues. V was cut by 4 bases and J by 6 bases, with 22 bases left in between. CDR3 sequence reads: CASSLYSSESSSNEQFF. CDR3 in DNA: TGTGCCAGCAGCCTATACTCTAGTGAGAGCAGTTCCAATGAGCAGTTCTTC.

V and J are TRBV2 and TRBJ2-2, with 7 bases that match TRBD1. V was clipped by 6 bases and J by 7 bases; unmatched bases: 8. Germline V lookup: CDR1 SNHLY, CDR2 FYNNEI. There are 14 residues in the CDR3. The CDR3 DNA follows: TGTGCCAGCAGGAAGGGGACAGCCATCGGGGAGCTGTTTTTT. This gives the protein CASRKGTAIGELFF.

V usage is TRBV25-1 and J usage is TRBJ1-6; a weak D match, TRBD1 (5 bases). The CDR3 sequence is 17 residues long. V gave up 4 bases and J gave up 0 bases, with 13 bases separating them. Germline-derived CDR1 and CDR2 are MGHDK and SYGVNS. The CDR3 reads CASSGDGQSSYNSPLHF. CDR3 sequence (DNA): TGTGCCAGCAGTGGGGACGGGCAGAGCTCCTATAATTCACCCCTCCACTTT.

The chain employs TRBV10-3 and TRBJ2-3, with D perhaps being TRBD1 or TRBD2 (5 bases each). The germline CDR1 and CDR2 sequences are ENHRY and SYGVKD. The CDR3 runs 15 residues. The V end was cut by 6 bases, the J end by 5 bases, with 18 bases between. CDR3: CAISDRTARGDTQYF. CDR3 DNA: TGTGCCATCAGCGACCGGACGGCGAGGGGAGATACGCAGTATTTT.

This chain joins TRBV5-1 and TRBJ2-5; D not certain. The CDR3 is 14 residues long. Germline CDR1 is SGHRS and CDR2 is YFSETQ. Trimming stripped 2 bases from V and 2 bases from J, with 10 bases between. Here the CDR3 reads CASSLSQKQETQYF. In nucleotides, the CDR3 is TGCGCCAGCAGCTTATCACAGAAACAAGAGACCCAGTACTTC.

The chain combines TRBV18 with TRBJ1-1; D call uncertain. Trimming removed 3 bases at V and 1 base at J, with 15 bases between. CDR3 size: 16 residues. Germline V gene sequence: CDR1 KGHSH, CDR2 LQKENI. This CDR3 is CASSPVEQPSNTEAFF. The CDR3 DNA reads as TGTGCCAGCTCACCGGTCGAACAGCCTTCGAACACTGAAGCTTTCTTT.

The rearrangement joins TRBV25-1 to TRBJ1-6; TRBD1 aligns across 7 bases. The V gene end was trimmed by 5 bases and the J gene end by 8 bases; junction bases not matched to a gene: 9. Germline lookup yields CDR1 MGHDK and CDR2 SYGVNS. The CDR3 has 15 amino acids. Here the CDR3 reads CASSPRQGLHSPLHF. CDR3 nucleotide sequence: TGTGCCAGCAGTCCGAGACAGGGTTTACATTCACCCCTCCACTTT.

V gene TRBV5-5 combines with J gene TRBJ2-3; D is unclear. Looked up from germline, CDR1 is SGHKS and CDR2 is YYEKEE (reference sequence). Trimming cost V 2 bases and J 0 bases, with 13 bases left between them. The CDR3 totals 16 residues. The CDR3 sequence: CASSFLTPASTDTQYF. The CDR3 nucleotides read TGTGCCAGCAGCTTTCTGACACCTGCTAGCACAGATACGCAGTATTTT.

The genes are TRBV19 and TRBJ1-1; possibly TRBD1 for D (5 bases). The CDR3 consists of 15 residues. Trimming pared 5 bases from V and 0 bases from J, leaving 13 bases between. Germline V lookup: CDR1 LNHDA, CDR2 SQIVND (reference sequence). The CDR3 sequence is CASSRSGPLNTEAFF. For the CDR3, the DNA is TGTGCCAGTAGTCGTTCGGGACCCTTGAACACTGAAGCTTTCTTT.

The J gene is TRBJ1-4, the V gene TRBV15, with TRBD1 matching over 7 bases. CDR3 length: 15 residues. J gave up 6 bases and V 0 bases, and 4 bases lay outside the gene matches. Per germline, CDR1 LNHNV and CDR2 YYDKDF (reference sequence). CDR3 DNA sequence: TGTGCCACCAGCAGAGACCAGGGGGGAGATGAAAAACTGTTTTTT. Translating gives CATSRDQGGDEKLFF. Complete variable domain (other parts from reference TRBV15 and TRBJ1-4): DAMVIQNPRYQVTQFGKPVTLSCSQTLNHNVMYWYQQKSSQAPKLLFHYYDKDFNNEADTPDNFQSRRPNTSFCFLDIRSPGLGDTAMYLCATSRDQGGDEKLFFGSGTQLSVL.

This rearrangement joins TRBV27 to TRBJ1-1; the D gene is possibly TRBD1 (5 bases). CDR1 and CDR2 from the germline V gene are MNHEY and SMNVEV (reference sequence). V lost 2 bases and J lost 4, with 11 bases in between. The CDR3 spans 14 residues. CDR3 region: CASSLAPGSTEAFF. CDR3 nucleotides: TGTGCCAGCAGTTTAGCCCCAGGGAGCACTGAAGCTTTCTTT.

This clone was detected once. CDR3 bases: TGCGCCAGCAGCTTGGGCAGGGGACGGAATTCACCCCTCCACTTT. Amino acids: CASSLGRGRNSPLHF. J is TRBJ1-6 and V is TRBV5-1, with D maybe TRBD1 (6 bases). Trimming cost V 0 bases and J 7 bases, with 11 bases left between them. CDR1 and CDR2 (germline): SGHRS, YFSETQ. The CDR3 sequence is 15 residues long.

This clone showed up just a few times. The chain is built from TRBV11-2 and TRBJ1-6; D call uncertain. Trimming cost V 7 bases and J 7 bases, with 14 bases left between them. This CDR3 region has 14 residues. CDR1 is SGHAT and CDR2 is FQNNGV in the germline V gene. The CDR3 here is CASTPRASNSPLHF. CDR3 coding DNA: TGTGCCAGCACCCCGAGGGCCTCGAATTCACCCCTCCACTTT.

The V gene is TRBV28, the J gene TRBJ1-4; 9 bases map to TRBD1. CDR1 is MDHEN, CDR2 SYDVKM, per germline. The J segment lost 8 bases and the V segment lost 3 bases, leaving 10 bases of the junction unmatched. The CDR3 totals 16 residues. Written as DNA, the CDR3 is TGTGCCAGCAGTTTCGGTACGACAGGGGGGAAGGAAAAACTGTTTTTT. Translation gives CASSFGTTGGKEKLFF.

The chain has TRBV7-9 and TRBJ1-3; D not resolved. Germline V gives CDR1 SEHNR, CDR2 FQNEAQ (reference sequence). Trimming took off 3 bases at V and 0 bases at J, with 6 bases between the two ends. CDR3 size: 14 residues. CDR3 DNA: TGTGCCAGCAGCTTGGTTAGCTCTGGAAACACCATATATTTT. Encoded protein: CASSLVSSGNTIYF.

The V call is TRBV30, the J call TRBJ1-1, with 8 positions matching TRBD1. Trimming at V came to 4 bases and at J to 6 bases, leaving 7 bases not matched to a gene. CDR1 and CDR2 (germline): GTSNPN, SVGIG (reference sequence). This CDR3 comprises 13 residues. This chain's CDR3 is CAWTPGTGSEAFF. In DNA, the CDR3 is TGTGCCTGGACGCCGGGGACAGGCTCTGAAGCTTTCTTT.

The rearrangement links TRBV12-3 or TRBV12-4 to TRBJ2-3; D remains unclear. V lost 11 bases and J lost 1, with 13 bases in between. The CDR3 has 13 residues. For the CDR3, the DNA is TGTGCCGACTGGTCCGGAGGCACAGATACGCAGTATTTT. Protein sequence: CADWSGGTDTQYF.

The V gene is TRBV19, the J gene TRBJ2-5; 7 bases fit TRBD1. The germline V gene encodes CDR1 LNHDA and CDR2 SQIVND (reference sequence). Germline trimming cut 10 bases from V and 5 bases from J; bases unmatched to any gene: 13. The CDR3 has 14 residues. CDR3 bases: TGTGCCACCTCAGGGTGGCAGGGGGATGAGACCCAGTACTTC. Translation gives CATSGWQGDETQYF.

This chain connects TRBV9 to TRBJ2-1; 8 nucleotides align to TRBD2. Per germline, CDR1 SGDLS and CDR2 YYNGEE. CDR3 length: 17 residues. The V gene end was trimmed by 0 bases and the J gene end by 8 bases; junction bases not matched to a gene: 13. The CDR3 protein is CASSVAGTGTSSHEQFF. The CDR3 DNA follows: TGTGCCAGCAGCGTAGCGGGGACCGGGACTAGTTCCCATGAGCAGTTCTTC.

This clone was seen once. V gene TRBV5-1 combines with J gene TRBJ2-5, with TRBD1 identical over 9 bases. The CDR3 is made up of 13 amino acids. Trimming removed 5 bases from V and 4 bases from J; junction bases left unmatched: 3. The germline CDR1 and CDR2 sequences are SGHRS and YFSETQ. CDR3: CASRATGGETQYF. The CDR3 bases are TGCGCCAGCAGGGCGACAGGGGGAGAGACCCAGTACTTC.

This sequence joins TRBV27 and TRBJ2-1, with 7 bases matching TRBD2. The trim removed 4 bases at V and 5 bases at J, leaving 5 bases unmatched. The germline V gene has CDR1 MNHEY and CDR2 SMNVEV (reference sequence). The CDR3 has 14 amino acids. The CDR3 region has the DNA TGTGCCAGCAGTTGGAGCGGGGCCCACAATGAGCAGTTCTTC. It encodes CASSWSGAHNEQFF.